The T cell receptor beta chain described here comes from a study of STAT5B mutations in CD4+ large granular lymphocyte leukemia. This clone appeared a few times. Germline CDR1 reads KGHSH; CDR2 reads LQKENI. The CDR3 totals 17 residues. Trimming took off 3 bases at V and 5 bases at J, with 22 bases between the two ends. Profiled with immunoSEQ multiplex PCR; TCRdb holds only in-frame clones, not every one. The sample consists of roughly 1,400 clones, 80% of them appearing once. The rearrangement joins TRBV18 to TRBJ1-1; TRBD1 is a possible D gene (6 bases). The clonotype comes from an older man with CD4+ T-cell large granular lymphocyte leukemia. Sequencing input: PBMCs. The CDR3 spells CASSPRTGLGVRTEAFF. In DNA form, the CDR3 reads TGTGCCAGCTCACCGCGAACAGGGTTAGGAGTGAGGACTGAAGCTTTCTTT.